This T cell receptor (beta chain) derives from a study of OX40 agonist ivuxolimab in advanced cancers. Study-wide background: A partial response was reached by three patients: one with hepatocellular carcinoma and two with cutaneous melanoma.

Germline assignment: CDR1 MNHNY and CDR2 SVGAGI (reference sequence). The germline V and J ends were trimmed by 5 bases and 2 bases, with 12 bases remaining between them. This CDR3 region has 14 residues. Clones were sequenced by immunoSEQ multiplex PCR, and TCRdb holds only the in-frame ones, with some missing. Of tens of thousands of clones listed, 80% to 90% are singletons. On this clone: Antigen: not known.

Collection of blood occurred at baseline, at cycle 4 day 1, and at cycle 7 day 1. Study-level results: Low normalized T-cell clonal expansion was also seen in some nonresponders.

Sequences were derived from CD4+ or CD8+ T cells sorted from blood, sampled in a trial of the OX40 agonist ivuxolimab. The sequence came from an adult with an advanced solid tumor such as melanoma, head and neck, liver or kidney cancer. V usage is TRBV6-6 and J usage is TRBJ1-2; no firm D call. CDR3 bases: TGTGCCAGCAGTCAAGGACTCTCCAACTATGGCTACACCTTC. Amino acids: CASSQGLSNYGYTF.